The clone carrying this TCR beta chain was counted ten times or more. Its antigen is currently unknown. RNA transcripts yielded amplified TCR beta CDR3 regions. A set of HTBI primers served as the primers for a first-round RT-PCR of the TCR CDR3. TCRdb re-called the multiplex PCR reads through MiXCR, storing one row per CDR3 protein. The data show a few hundred thousand distinct CDR3 sequences, with 40% to 55% seen just once and about 7.8% held by the top ten. Every diagnosis used clinical symptoms, serum thyroxine and TRAb, thyroid ultrasound and orbital computed tomography. The sample originates from a study of T cells in Graves' hyperthyroidism and ophthalmopathy. Study conclusions and caveats: Blood also showed most of the thyroid clonotypes that were expanded above 0.001. Ophthalmopathy got predicted by the model a median around 6.8 months before its onset.

The sequenced sample consisted of peripheral blood or thyroid tissue (not recorded which). This clonotype was obtained from a young woman with Graves' hyperthyroidism.

CDR3 bases: TGTGCCAGCAGCTTAGTGCAGGATGGCTACACCTTC. This sequence encodes CASSLVQDGYTF. The chain carries TRBV7-9 and TRBJ1-2; D remains unclear. This CDR3 has 12 amino acids. Trimming pared 1 base from V and 6 bases from J, leaving 6 bases between. Germline-derived CDR1 and CDR2 are SEHNR and FQNEAQ (reference sequence).